This T cell receptor beta chain appears in the sequencing data of a study of T cells after yellow fever vaccination. This clonotype came up many times. Germline V gives CDR1 SGHRS, CDR2 YFSETQ. Deletions cut 5 bases from V and 1 base from J, with 7 bases between. The CDR3 sequence is 13 residues long. Using its own MiXCR run on the 5' RACE reads, TCRdb lists one record per CDR3 protein. Among 230,000 or so distinct CDR3 sequences listed, roughly 3.7% were seen once. This receptor was taken from a man younger than 30 who received the YFV17D yellow fever vaccine. The chain links TRBV5-1 to TRBJ2-1, with D perhaps assigned TRBD1 or TRBD2 (5 bases each). Source: PBMCs, taken 15 days after the yellow fever booster vaccination. The CDR3 is CASRRGSYNEQFF. The CDR3 DNA is TGCGCCAGCAGGAGGGGTTCCTACAATGAGCAGTTCTTC.